These T cell receptor beta chains were read from a single sample in a study of PD-1 blockade in mismatch repair-deficient tumors. TCRdb keeps only in-frame clones here, not all; method: immunoSEQ multiplex PCR. The sample has about 120,000 clones; about 83% are singletons. Here the sequenced sample was peripheral blood, taken 60 weeks after starting pembrolizumab. The receptors come from an adult with mismatch repair-deficient cancer. CDR3s include the opening cysteine and the closing phenylalanine or tryptophan. A D gene is named only where the DNA matches it firmly. The size of a clone is reported for some rows only, either as once, few or many, or as a class for expanded clones.

CDR3 protein	CDR3 DNA	clone size	V gene	J gene	D gene
CASSERPGQGEAGELFF	TGTGCCAGCAGTGAACGGCCGGGACAGGGAGAGGCCGGGGAGCTGTTTTTT	.	TRBV6-1	TRBJ2-2	TRBD1
CASSVGQVPDTQYF	TGTGCCAGCAGCGTAGGGCAGGTACCAGATACGCAGTATTTT	.	TRBV9	TRBJ2-3	.
CASRPSSLSYNEQFF	TGTGCCAGTAGACCCTCCTCTTTGAGTTACAATGAGCAGTTCTTC	.	TRBV19	TRBJ2-1	.
CASSLAGTGQGKLFF	TGTGCCAGCAGCTTGGCGGGGACAGGACAGGGTAAACTGTTTTTT	.	TRBV5-5	TRBJ1-4	TRBD1
CASSIEASGYEQYF	TGTGCCAGTAGTATAGAGGCTAGCGGATACGAGCAGTACTTC	.	TRBV19	TRBJ2-7	TRBD2
CASSRLAGNYNEQFF	TGTGCCAGCAGCAGGCTAGCGGGAAACTACAATGAGCAGTTCTTC	once	TRBV7-9	TRBJ2-1	TRBD2
CASSLIPWEQFF	TGTGCCAGCAGCTTAATTCCTTGGGAGCAGTTCTTC	.	TRBV7-2	TRBJ2-1	.
CASRRQGTGETQYF	TGTGCCAGCAGGCGACAGGGGACGGGAGAGACCCAGTACTTC	.	TRBV6-1	TRBJ2-5	TRBD1
CASSSSSNNYGYTF	TGCGCCAGCAGTAGCAGCAGCAATAACTATGGCTACACCTTC	.	TRBV10-2	TRBJ1-2	.
CSVEFSSRPYF	TGCAGCGTTGAATTCAGCAGCCGCCCGTATTTT	.	TRBV29-1	TRBJ2-3	.
CASSDEGSYEQYF	TGTGCCAGCAGCGACGAGGGCTCCTACGAGCAGTACTTC	.	TRBV7-9	TRBJ2-7	.
CASSAQGSVNEQFF	TGCGCCAGCAGCGCACAGGGGTCGGTCAATGAGCAGTTCTTC	.	TRBV5-1	TRBJ2-1	TRBD1
CASGDRFGYTF	TGTGCCAGCGGCGACAGGTTCGGCTACACCTTC	few	TRBV25-1	TRBJ1-2	.
CASSFAANSYNEQFF	TGCGCCAGCAGCTTTGCAGCTAACTCCTACAATGAGCAGTTCTTC	.	TRBV5-1	TRBJ2-1	.
CASSGMTGSPYEQYF	TGTGCCAGCAGCGGGATGACCGGATCCCCCTACGAGCAGTACTTC	.	TRBV7-8	TRBJ2-7	.
CASVIWGRTEAFF	TGTGCTAGTGTTATATGGGGGAGAACTGAAGCTTTCTTT	.	TRBV12-5	TRBJ1-1	.
CASSPRTSGSYEQYF	TGTGCCAGCAGCCCAAGGACTAGCGGGAGTTACGAGCAGTACTTC	.	TRBV13	TRBJ2-7	TRBD2
CASKNDGSSYEQYF	TGTGCCAGCAAGAACGACGGGAGCTCCTACGAGCAGTACTTC	.	TRBV6-5	TRBJ2-7	.
CASSFLGEQFF	TGTGCCAGCAGTTTTCTAGGTGAGCAGTTCTTC	.	TRBV6-1	TRBJ2-1	.
CASSRGTGTEAFF	TGTGCCAGCAGCCGCGGGACCGGGACTGAAGCTTTCTTT	.	TRBV5-6	TRBJ1-1	.
CASRPDPSGLYEQYF	TGCGCCAGCAGACCGGACCCTAGTGGACTCTACGAGCAGTACTTC	many	TRBV5-1	TRBJ2-7	.
CASSEKGQSYEQYF	TGTGCCAGCAGTGAAAAGGGACAGAGCTACGAGCAGTACTTC	few	TRBV6-1	TRBJ2-7	TRBD1
CASSSSLNYGYTF	TGTGCCAGCAGTTCTTCCCTCAACTATGGCTACACCTTC	.	TRBV27	TRBJ1-2	.
CSVDLVSSRAQYF	TGCAGCGTTGATTTAGTGTCCTCGCGGGCCCAGTACTTC	.	TRBV29-1	TRBJ2-5	.
CSVDWSGYTF	TGCAGCGTTGATTGGTCCGGCTACACCTTC	.	TRBV29-1	TRBJ1-2	.
CASSRRDRADSPLHF	TGTGCCAGCAGTCGCCGGGACAGGGCGGACTCACCCCTCCACTTT	once	TRBV6-6	TRBJ1-6	TRBD1
CATLTSGSETQYF	TGTGCCACCTTGACTAGCGGGAGCGAGACCCAGTACTTC	.	TRBV6-1	TRBJ2-5	TRBD2
CASNSGGSSYNEQFF	TGCGCCAGCAACTCTGGCGGGAGCTCCTACAATGAGCAGTTCTTC	.	TRBV5-1	TRBJ2-1	TRBD2
CASSFGPRQLNEQFF	TGCGCCAGCAGCTTCGGCCCAAGACAACTCAATGAGCAGTTCTTC	.	TRBV5-1	TRBJ2-1	.
CATKSSGRAVDEQFF	TGTGCCACCAAGTCGAGCGGGAGGGCCGTGGATGAGCAGTTCTTC	.	TRBV15	TRBJ2-1	TRBD2
CASSGGRDSKFF	TGTGCCAGCAGCGGGGGCCGGGACAGCAAGTTCTTC	.	TRBV9	TRBJ2-1	TRBD1
CSVRSGRSSYEQYF	TGCAGCGTTCGTAGCGGGAGAAGCTCCTACGAGCAGTACTTC	.	TRBV29-1	TRBJ2-7	TRBD2
CASSQDSEQETQYF	TGCGCCAGCAGCCAAGATAGCGAGCAAGAGACCCAGTACTTC	many	TRBV4-1	TRBJ2-5	.
CASSALGTSGRSGELFF	TGTGCCAGCAGCGCTCTCGGGACTAGCGGTCGATCCGGGGAGCTGTTTTTT	.	TRBV9	TRBJ2-2	TRBD2
CASSNRPGLYNEQFF	TGTGCCAGCAGCAATCGTCCGGGACTATACAATGAGCAGTTCTTC	.	TRBV7-6	TRBJ2-1	TRBD2
CASSLGQGAAMNTEAFF	TGTGCCAGCAGCTTGGGACAGGGGGCTGCCATGAACACTGAAGCTTTCTTT	few	TRBV5-4	TRBJ1-1	TRBD1
CASSRDRFMSSYEQYF	TGCGCCAGCAGCCGAGACAGGTTCATGAGTTCCTACGAGCAGTACTTC	.	TRBV5-1	TRBJ2-7	.
CASSVKGIEQYF	TGTGCCAGCAGTGTAAAAGGGATCGAGCAGTACTTC	.	TRBV6-1	TRBJ2-7	.
CASSPPGREKHEQFF	TGTGCCAGCAGCCCTCCCGGGAGGGAAAAACATGAGCAGTTCTTC	.	TRBV7-9	TRBJ2-1	TRBD2
CAISAKREDQQETQYF	TGTGCCATCAGTGCAAAGCGGGAGGACCAGCAAGAGACCCAGTACTTC	.	TRBV10-3	TRBJ2-5	TRBD2